These T cell receptor beta chains were read from a single sample in a study of a mutant IDH1 vaccine in newly diagnosed glioma. Clones were read by immunoSEQ multiplex PCR, and TCRdb kept only the in-frame ones, dropping some. The sample shows about 64,000 clones, roughly four fifths of them seen only once. Their specific antigens are unknown. Sequencing used PBMCs, obtained from a glioma patient whose treatment included an IDH1 peptide vaccine. The source of these receptors is a man between 50 and 59 years old with glioma. The CDR3 runs from the conserved cysteine through the conserved F or W. Each record gives: clone size, V gene, D gene, J gene, CDR3 protein, CDR3 DNA. A D gene is named only where the DNA matches it firmly. Where a row states a size, it is once, few, many or the class of an expanded clone; other rows omit it.

NA,TRBV5-1,NA,TRBJ2-7,CASSLALGPPYEQYF,TGCGCCAGCAGCTTGGCCTTGGGCCCTCCCTACGAGCAGTACTTC
NA,TRBV6-6,TRBD1,TRBJ2-1,CASNLNRGNEQFF,TGTGCCAGCAACTTGAACAGGGGGAATGAGCAGTTCTTC
NA,TRBV30,NA,TRBJ2-5,CAWSGDPEETQYF,TGTGCCTGGAGCGGGGACCCGGAAGAGACCCAGTACTTC
NA,TRBV25-1,NA,TRBJ1-5,CASSEGSTNQPQHF,TGTGCCAGCAGTGAAGGCAGTACCAATCAGCCCCAGCATTTT
NA,TRBV19,NA,TRBJ1-5,CASRPSNQPQHF,TGTGCCAGTAGACCTAGCAATCAGCCCCAGCATTTT
NA,TRBV7-9,NA,TRBJ2-3,CASSSEPDTQYF,TGTGCCAGCAGCTCAGAGCCAGATACGCAGTATTTT
NA,TRBV10-3,NA,TRBJ1-1,CAISAVLNTEAFF,TGTGCCATCAGTGCAGTGCTGAACACTGAAGCTTTCTTT
few,TRBV10-2,NA,TRBJ1-2,CASSGRQGKGYTF,TGCGCCAGCAGTGGTCGGCAGGGGAAAGGCTACACCTTC
few,TRBV5-1,NA,TRBJ2-3,CASSLDSTDTQYF,TGCGCCAGCAGCTTGGACAGCACAGATACGCAGTATTTT
many,TRBV30,NA,TRBJ1-5,CAWSGGAASGNQPQHF,TGTGCCTGGAGTGGAGGGGCGGCTTCTGGTAATCAGCCCCAGCATTTT
NA,TRBV6-5,NA,TRBJ2-7,CASSDGQTYEQYF,TGTGCCAGCAGTGACGGACAGACCTACGAGCAGTACTTC
NA,TRBV13,TRBD1,TRBJ1-1,CASSQDRMNTEAFF,TGTGCCAGCAGCCAGGACAGGATGAACACTGAAGCTTTCTTT
NA,TRBV13,TRBD2,TRBJ2-1,CASSSGLAGGRYNEQFF,TGTGCCAGCAGCTCTGGACTAGCGGGGGGCCGCTACAATGAGCAGTTCTTC